What follows is one T cell receptor beta chain and its context. Its recognized antigen is unknown. No much larger clonotype is one base removed from it; base qualities were not supplied. This sample is part of a study of response to subunit inactivated influenza vaccine (dated by TCRdb to the late 2010s). In the study overall: The study used deep quantitative T cell receptor repertoire profiling to track responses to a trivalent subunit inactivated influenza vaccine.

The library was obtained by RT-PCR. TCRdb records Illumina HiSeq 2500 as the sequencer. TCRdb redid the processing of the public reads, applying fastp at Q25 and MiXCR, and retained in-frame beta chains. Identical CDR3 protein sequences are pooled into one entry, listed with their most common genes and DNA. This sample holds about 500,000 distinct CDR3 sequences; more than 15% were observed only once. 3% of the sample comes from the top ten. Relative to germline, V is 5 bases shorter and J is 8 bases shorter, with 15 bases between their ends. The germline V gene (reference sequence) specifies DFQATT as CDR1 and SNEGSKA as CDR2. Counted from cysteine to phenylalanine, this CDR3 has 13 amino acids. The only DNA kept is the CDR3, 39 bases in frame from the first base. Overall study results and their limits: The authors suggested that each seasonal influenza vaccination may recruit only a limited number of new T cells.

The rearrangement joined TRBV20-1 to TRBJ1-4; possibly the D gene is TRBD1, per 6 matching bases. Material: CD4+ T cells sorted from PBMCs, obtained 23 to 25 months after vaccination. This clonotype originated in a man aged 50 to 69 who received an inactivated influenza vaccine. Donor details come from another sample of the same person, matched by shared clones. CDR3 loop: CSAWGTLEEKLFF. Here is the DNA: TGCAGTGCTTGGGGGACACTGGAGGAAAAACTGTTTTTT.